The source of this TCR beta chain is a study of glioma-infiltrating T cells after dendritic cell vaccination. Study-level results: Complete blood and tumor specimen sets were limited to few patients.

Sequencing used immunoSEQ multiplex PCR; TCRdb keeps in-frame clones, though not all of them. The profile shows about 92,000 clones, just over 85% of them singletons. Trimming at V came to 5 bases and at J to 6 bases, leaving 7 bases not matched to a gene. CDR3 length equals 14 residues. Germline values: CDR1 SGHVS, CDR2 FNYEAQ. A word on this clone: Its antigen is as yet unknown.

This TCR was recovered from a human donor with glioblastoma. The V and J genes are TRBV7-6 and TRBJ1-2; 9 nucleotides match TRBD1. Sequences were derived from blood, sampled before dendritic cell vaccination. The CDR3 here is CASSPGTGNNGYTF. The CDR3 DNA follows: TGTGCCAGCAGCCCCGGGACAGGGAATAATGGCTACACCTTC.